One sample yielded the 29 T cell receptor beta chains listed below, sequenced in a study of blood T cell repertoires in COVID-19. Using immunoSEQ multiplex PCR, the repertoire was profiled, and TCRdb retains in-frame clones only, with some absent. The repertoire has about 170,000 clones, 75% to 90% of them found once; the top ten carry approximately 0.8%. The sequenced material came from PBMCs or T cells enriched from blood (not recorded which). The receptors stem from a woman under 30 who had recovered from COVID-19.

This chain connects TRBV30 to TRBJ2-7; TRBD2 agrees at 12 bases. CDR3 length: 15 amino acids. The V gene end was trimmed by 5 bases and the J gene end by 1 base; junction bases not matched to a gene: 6. From germline, CDR1 is GTSNPN and CDR2 SVGIG (reference sequence). The CDR3 nucleotides read TGTGCCTGGTGCGTCGGACTAGCGGGGTCCTACGAGCAGTACTTC. It is translated as CAWCVGLAGSYEQYF.

This chain connects TRBV27 to TRBJ2-7; no clear D gene. This CDR3 is 12 amino acids long. Germline V gives CDR1 MNHEY, CDR2 SMNVEV (reference sequence). V was pared by 5 bases and J by 2 bases, with 7 bases between. The DNA for the CDR3 is TGTGCCAGCAGTCCCAATCCCTACGAGCAGTACTTC. It encodes CASSPNPYEQYF.

The rearrangement uses TRBV5-6 and TRBJ2-5; D call uncertain. The CDR3 is made up of 15 amino acids. The germline CDR1 and CDR2 sequences are SGHDT and YYEEEE. V dropped 4 bases and J dropped 3 bases, with 16 bases sitting between them. The DNA of the CDR3 is TGTGCCAGCAGCCGGCTGAGAGGAGTTAAAGAGACCCAGTACTTC. This codes for CASSRLRGVKETQYF.

The chain recombines TRBV5-1 with TRBJ2-7, with 7 bases identical to TRBD1. Germline CDR1 and CDR2: SGHRS and YFSETQ. This CDR3 is 14 amino acids long. V lost 2 bases, J lost 4 bases, and 6 bases stayed unmatched. The CDR3 spells CASSFRDSFYEQYF. The CDR3 DNA sequence: TGCGCCAGCAGCTTCCGGGACAGCTTTTACGAGCAGTACTTC.

The chain uses TRBV5-6 and TRBJ2-2; TRBD1 is a possible D gene (5 bases). Deletions cut 3 bases from V and 6 bases from J, with 18 bases between. Germline V gives CDR1 SGHDT, CDR2 YYEEEE. This CDR3 region has 16 residues. CDR3 DNA: TGTGCCAGCAGCTGGGGCGCGGACCCCAGTCCCGGGGAGCTGTTTTTT. Translating gives CASSWGADPSPGELFF.

The chain links TRBV7-9 to TRBJ2-7, with 7 bases aligning to TRBD2. Trimming at V came to 5 bases and at J to 2 bases, leaving 9 bases not matched to a gene. Germline V lookup: CDR1 SEHNR, CDR2 FQNEAQ (reference sequence). This CDR3 spans 15 amino acids. The CDR3 protein is CASSATSGGPYEQYF. For the CDR3, the DNA is TGTGCCAGCAGCGCGACTTCGGGGGGTCCCTACGAGCAGTACTTC.

This chain connects TRBV4-1 to TRBJ2-7; tentatively, D is TRBD2 (6 bases). Germline CDR1 and CDR2: MGHRA and YSYEKL. This CDR3 comprises 14 residues. The V gene lost 1 base and the J gene lost 7 bases, with 14 bases spanning the gap. CDR3 DNA: TGCGCCAGCAGCCAAGTCGGGGCCCGGGGGGAGCAGTACTTC. Residues: CASSQVGARGEQYF.

The chain is built from TRBV5-1 and TRBJ2-1, with 8 bases matching TRBD2. The junction had 13 bases not matched to a gene; V was cut back by 5 bases and J by 9 bases. The germline CDR1 and CDR2 sequences are SGHRS and YFSETQ. This CDR3 has 15 residues. CDR3 DNA sequence: TGCGCCAGCAGTACGCAAAGCGGGAGCCGGGGTGAGCAGTTCTTC. As protein: CASSTQSGSRGEQFF. The full variable domain, in which reference TRBV5-1 and TRBJ2-1 provide the parts outside the CDR3, is KAGVTQTPRYLIKTRGQQVTLSCSPISGHRSVSWYQQTPGQGLQFLFEYFSETQRNKGNFPGRFSGRQFSNSRSEMNVSTLELGDSALYLCASSTQSGSRGEQFFGPGTRLTVL.

The gene calls are TRBV29-1 and TRBJ2-5, with D perhaps matching TRBD1 (6 bases). The CDR3 is 13 amino acids. The germline V and J ends were trimmed by 3 bases and 5 bases, with 13 bases remaining between them. Germline V gene data show CDR1 as SQVTM and CDR2 as ANQGSEA. The CDR3 nucleotides are TGCAGCGTTGACGTCACAGGGTCTGAGACCCAGTACTTC. Amino acids: CSVDVTGSETQYF.

This clone came up a few times. The CDR3 loop reads CASSQYSRQFNTGELFF. CDR3 coding DNA: TGTGCCAGCAGCCAATATTCCAGACAGTTCAACACCGGGGAGCTGTTTTTT. This sequence joins TRBV3-1 (or the pseudogene TRBV3-2) and TRBJ2-2; TRBD1 might be the D (5 bases). Trimming stripped 2 bases from V and 2 bases from J, with 15 bases between. CDR1 and CDR2 (germline): LGHDT, YNNKEL (reference sequence). The CDR3 is made up of 17 amino acids.

V gene TRBV19 combines with J gene TRBJ2-1, with 8 bases that match TRBD1. Germline values: CDR1 LNHDA, CDR2 SQIVND (reference sequence). CDR3 size: 15 residues. The V segment lost 3 bases and the J segment 3 bases; nucleotides outside the gene matches: 4. DNA of the CDR3: TGTGCCAGTAGTATGGGACAGGCCGACTACAATGAGCAGTTCTTC. This gives the protein CASSMGQADYNEQFF.

This clone was detected only a few times. The genes are TRBV19 and TRBJ2-3; TRBD2 aligns across 11 bases. V shed 4 bases, J shed 2 bases, and the junction held 5 bases outside the gene matches. CDR3 length: 16 residues. Germline CDR1 reads LNHDA; CDR2 reads SQIVND (reference sequence). In DNA, the CDR3 is TGTGCCAGTAGTAAACTAGCGGGAGCGTCCACAGATACGCAGTATTTT. The encoded protein is CASSKLAGASTDTQYF.

This clone was seen a handful of times. The rearrangement links TRBV7-9 to TRBJ2-5; D perhaps matches TRBD2 (7 bases). The CDR3 covers 16 residues. Germline V lookup: CDR1 SEHNR, CDR2 FQNEAQ (reference sequence). V was cut by 5 bases and J by 1 base, with 17 bases left in between. CDR3 nucleotide sequence: TGTGCCAGCAGCGGCAGTGATGGGGGGGCCCAAGAGACCCAGTACTTC. Its translation: CASSGSDGGAQETQYF.

As to this clone: An end of the junction differs from the germline gene, which may be a read error. V gene TRBV4-2 combines with J gene TRBJ1-1, with TRBD1 matching 11 bases. This CDR3 comprises 16 residues. CDR1 and CDR2 (germline): LGHNA, YNFKEQ. The CDR3 loop is CASSQGDRGLKTEAFF. The CDR3 region has the DNA TGTGCCAGCAGCCAGGGGGACAGGGGGTTGAAGACTGAAGCTTTCTTT.

The chain is built from TRBV6-2 or TRBV6-3 and TRBJ2-1, with TRBD2 identical over 7 bases. There are 14 residues in the CDR3. CDR1 is MNHEY and CDR2 is SVGEGT in the germline V gene. V was clipped by 2 bases and J by 8 bases; unmatched bases: 6. CDR3 in DNA: TGTGCCAGCAGTTACAGCGGGATAATAGATGAGCAGTTCTTC. It is translated as CASSYSGIIDEQFF.

The chain combines TRBV25-1 with TRBJ2-2, with 7 bases matching TRBD1. V shed 2 bases, J shed 3 bases, and the junction held 3 bases outside the gene matches. The V gene's germline CDR1 is MGHDK and CDR2 SYGVNS. The CDR3 covers 15 residues. The CDR3, as DNA: TGTGCCAGCAGTGAAGCGACAGGGTACACCGGGGAGCTGTTTTTT. Its translation is CASSEATGYTGELFF.

The rearrangement links TRBV28 to TRBJ2-5; TRBD2 is a possible D gene (6 bases). The germline V gene has CDR1 MDHEN and CDR2 SYDVKM. The CDR3 contains 15 residues. V gave up 4 bases and J gave up 4 bases, with 16 bases separating them. CDR3: CASSSRTNPRETQYF. Here the CDR3 DNA reads TGTGCCAGCAGTTCAAGGACTAATCCACGAGAGACCCAGTACTTC. The full variable domain, completed using reference TRBV28 and TRBJ2-5, is DVKVTQSSRYLVKRTGEKVFLECVQDMDHENMFWYRQDPGLGLRLIYFSYDVKMKEKGDIPEGYSVSREKKERFSLILESASTNQTSMYLCASSSRTNPRETQYFGPGTRLLVL.

The rearrangement joins TRBV3-1 (or the pseudogene TRBV3-2) to TRBJ2-1, with D perhaps TRBD2 (7 bases). Trimming cost V 0 bases and J 4 bases, with 31 bases left between them. The germline V gene has CDR1 LGHDT and CDR2 YNNKEL (reference sequence). The CDR3 consists of 22 residues. The CDR3 nucleotides are TGTGCCAGCAGCCAAGAAGCGCGGGGGCGCGGAAGAGGACCTAGAGGTTACAATGAGCAGTTCTTC. This codes for CASSQEARGRGRGPRGYNEQFF.

The genes are TRBV13 and TRBJ2-5; 9 bases match TRBD2. This CDR3 contains 15 residues. After removal of 2 bases from V and 5 bases from J, the junction contained 6 bases not matched to a gene. Germline CDR1 and CDR2: PRHDT and FYEKMQ (reference sequence). Here the CDR3 reads CASSLRAGGVETQYF. CDR3 coding DNA: TGTGCCAGCAGCTTAAGGGCGGGAGGGGTGGAGACCCAGTACTTC.

The chain is built from TRBV6-1 and TRBJ2-5; D unclear. The V and J ends lost 3 bases and 4 bases respectively, with 9 bases between them. CDR3 length: 13 amino acids. The V gene's germline CDR1 is MNHNS and CDR2 SASEGT. CDR3 nucleotides: TGTGCCAGCAGTGAGGCCCCGTCAGAGACCCAGTACTTC. Translating gives CASSEAPSETQYF.

The sample holds a few counts of this clone. J is TRBJ2-7 and V is TRBV19, with 12 bases identical to TRBD2. The CDR3 spans 13 residues. V was pared by 9 bases and J by 3 bases, with 3 bases of the junction left unmatched. The V gene's germline CDR1 is LNHDA and CDR2 SQIVND (reference sequence). CDR3 residues: CASRLAGDYEQYF. The DNA of the CDR3 is TGTGCCAGCCGACTAGCGGGGGACTACGAGCAGTACTTC. Using reference TRBV19 and TRBJ2-7 for the parts outside the CDR3, the full variable domain is DGGITQSPKYLFRKEGQNVTLSCEQNLNHDAMYWYRQDPGQGLRLIYYSQIVNDFQKGDIAEGYSVSREKKESFPLTVTSAQKNPTAFYLCASRLAGDYEQYFGPGTRLTVT.

The chain joins TRBV4-2 to TRBJ2-1, with 8 bases aligning to TRBD2. V lost 3 bases, J lost 2 bases, and 3 bases stayed unmatched. The V gene's germline CDR1 is LGHNA and CDR2 YNFKEQ. The CDR3 contains 15 residues. The CDR3 DNA reads as TGTGCCAGCAGCCAGAGCGGGAGCCCCTACAATGAGCAGTTCTTC. This sequence encodes CASSQSGSPYNEQFF.

V usage is TRBV10-1 and J usage is TRBJ1-3; D may be TRBD1 (6 bases). Germline CDR1 is WNHNN and CDR2 is SYGVQD (reference sequence). Trimming pared 6 bases from V and 5 bases from J, leaving 17 bases between. The CDR3 totals 15 residues. CDR3 sequence: CASRTRGYSRNTIYF. In DNA form, the CDR3 reads TGCGCCAGCAGAACGAGGGGGTACTCGCGAAACACCATATATTTT.

J is TRBJ2-5 and V is TRBV21-1; the tabulated D call, TRBD1, remains unverified against the DNA. TRBV21-1 is assigned pseudogene status. The CDR3 is made up of 12 amino acids. The CDR3 spells CASNRDKETQYF. Here the CDR3 DNA reads TGTGCCAGCAACAGGGATAAAGAGACCCAGTACTTC.

The chain joins TRBV28 to TRBJ2-7; D is possibly TRBD1 (6 bases). Germline CDR1 reads MDHEN; CDR2 reads SYDVKM. Trimming stripped 6 bases from V and 3 bases from J, with 12 bases between. The CDR3 has 13 residues. CDR3 coding DNA: TGTGCCAGCAGCCGAGGACAGAGCTACGAGCAGTACTTC. Its protein is CASSRGQSYEQYF.

The rearrangement joins TRBV28 to TRBJ2-7; 10 bases agree with TRBD1. With V trimmed by 6 bases and J by 2 bases, 13 bases remained unmatched. The CDR3 sequence is 17 residues long. From germline, CDR1 is MDHEN and CDR2 SYDVKM. The CDR3 DNA is TGTGCCAGCAGCTCTTGGACAGGGGGACCCTTCACCTACGAGCAGTACTTC. Translated: CASSSWTGGPFTYEQYF.

The CDR3 nucleotides read TGTGCCAGCAGAACAGGTGAGAGGCCCCAGCATTTT. Encoded protein: CASRTGERPQHF. The rearrangement joins TRBV6-5 to TRBJ1-5, with D perhaps TRBD1 (5 bases). This CDR3 spans 12 amino acids. V was clipped by 6 bases and J by 9 bases, with 12 bases between them. Germline V gene sequence: CDR1 MNHEY, CDR2 SVGAGI.

The rearrangement links TRBV9 to TRBJ2-6, with D perhaps TRBD2 (6 bases). The CDR3 runs to 20 residues. From germline, CDR1 is SGDLS and CDR2 YYNGEE. Trimming removed 3 bases at V and 3 bases at J, with 25 bases between. DNA for the CDR3: TGTGCCAGCAGCGCCGAATTTGGGTCAGGGCGGGAAGGTGGGGCCAACGTCCTGACTTTC. Translation gives CASSAEFGSGREGGANVLTF.

This CDR3 is CASSQVRGAYEQYF. In DNA, the CDR3 is TGTGCCAGCAGCCAAGTCAGGGGAGCCTACGAGCAGTACTTC. The rearrangement uses TRBV3-1 (or the pseudogene TRBV3-2) and TRBJ2-7; possible D gene TRBD1, 6 bases. Germline V gene data show CDR1 as LGHDT and CDR2 as YNNKEL (reference sequence). Trimming removed 1 base from V and 2 bases from J, with 9 bases in between. The CDR3 contains 14 residues.